The table lists the clone carrying this T cell receptor (beta chain) with many counts. This record comes from a study of T cells in Graves' hyperthyroidism and ophthalmopathy. The V gene lost 0 bases and the J gene lost 3 bases, with 6 bases spanning the gap. Germline CDR1 is LNHNV and CDR2 is YYDKDF (reference sequence). The CDR3 is 13 amino acids. Authors of the study amplified TCR beta CDR3 regions from RNA transcripts. The study used the HTBI primer set for a first-round RT-PCR of the TCR CDR3. TCRdb analysed the multiplex PCR reads with MiXCR anew, one entry per CDR3 protein. Of about 360,000 distinct CDR3 sequences listed, 15% to 18% are singletons.

The V gene is TRBV15, the J gene TRBJ2-7; D unresolved. The sample taken for sequencing was blood. The TCR was taken from a woman younger than 35 with Graves' hyperthyroidism that later progressed to Graves' ophthalmopathy. The CDR3 DNA follows: TGTGCCACCAGCAGAGATAACTTCTACGAGCAGTACTTC. This codes for CATSRDNFYEQYF. Drawing the rest from reference TRBV15 and TRBJ2-7, the complete variable domain is DAMVIQNPRYQVTQFGKPVTLSCSQTLNHNVMYWYQQKSSQAPKLLFHYYDKDFNNEADTPDNFQSRRPNTSFCFLDIRSPGLGDTAMYLCATSRDNFYEQYFGPGTRLTVT.